This T cell receptor (beta chain) was obtained from a study of blood T cell repertoires in COVID-19. As for the study in general: Sites across the United States, Italy and Spain contributed samples from acute and convalescent COVID-19. PBMCs, B-cell-depleted T cells, or T cells provided the cDNA or gDNA that made up the material.

Germline V lookup: CDR1 SNHLY, CDR2 FYNNEI. Germline trimming cut 6 bases from V and 3 bases from J; bases unmatched to any gene: 4. The CDR3 contains 14 residues. Authors' processing steps: The assay estimated nucleated cells by amplifying reference gene primers. The assay was immunoSEQ multiplex PCR, and TCRdb's table has in-frame clones only and misses some. That table gives V, J and clone size, and the DNA gave D and trimming. Here the sample spans about 230,000 clones, approximately 80% being singletons. This chain joins TRBV2 and TRBJ2-1, with 8 bases lining up with TRBD1. This sequence was found in a middle-aged man who had recovered from COVID-19. The material sequenced was peripheral blood. CDR3: CASSLQGGYNEQFF. The CDR3, as DNA: TGTGCCAGCAGCCTACAGGGGGGCTACAATGAGCAGTTCTTC.